The 26 T cell receptor beta chains below all came from one sample that was sequenced in a study of blood T cell repertoires in COVID-19. Sequencing was performed with immunoSEQ multiplex PCR; in TCRdb, only in-frame clones are kept and a portion is missing. Among around 500,000 clones, roughly 88% were seen once, and the ten largest hold approximately 1.8%. Sequencing was carried out using PBMCs or T cells enriched from blood (not recorded which). Every receptor here comes from a woman between 40 and 50 years old who had recovered from COVID-19.

The rearrangement uses TRBV3-1 (or the pseudogene TRBV3-2) and TRBJ2-1, with D uncertain. The germline V gene has CDR1 LGHDT and CDR2 YNNKEL (reference sequence). This CDR3 has 16 amino acids. Trimming took off 0 bases at V and 10 bases at J, with 19 bases between the two ends. The CDR3 region is CASSQERYFGWSEQFF. CDR3 nucleotide sequence: TGTGCCAGCAGCCAAGAGAGGTACTTTGGGTGGTCGGAGCAGTTCTTC.

The chain links TRBV30 to TRBJ2-5; 12 positions match TRBD1. From germline, CDR1 is GTSNPN and CDR2 SVGIG (reference sequence). The V segment lost 2 bases and the J segment 7 bases; nucleotides outside the gene matches: 11. This CDR3 is 16 amino acids long. CDR3 residues: CAWSRDRGQIMGTQYF. In nucleotides, the CDR3 is TGTGCCTGGAGTAGGGACAGGGGGCAAATAATGGGGACCCAGTACTTC.

The rearrangement links TRBV25-1 to TRBJ2-3; D possibly corresponds to TRBD1 (6 bases). V lost 5 bases, J lost 2 bases, and 14 bases lay in between. The CDR3 runs 15 residues. Germline V lookup: CDR1 MGHDK, CDR2 SYGVNS. The chain's CDR3 is CASSFFSGDTDTQYF. For the CDR3, the DNA is TGTGCCAGCAGTTTCTTCTCAGGGGACACAGATACGCAGTATTTT.

The chain joins TRBV30 to TRBJ2-5, with 8 positions matching TRBD2. Unmatched junction bases numbered 5, after V lost 1 base and J lost 4 bases. Germline lookup yields CDR1 GTSNPN and CDR2 SVGIG (reference sequence). This CDR3 has 14 residues. CDR3 nucleotides: TGTGCCTGGAGTGAAGGGCTAGCGGGAGAGACCCAGTACTTC. Residues: CAWSEGLAGETQYF. Supplemented by reference TRBV30 and TRBJ2-5, the full variable domain reads SQTIHQWPATLVQPVGSPLSLECTVEGTSNPNLYWYRQAAGRGLQLLFYSVGIGQISSEVPQNLSASRPQDRQFILSSKKLLLSDSGFYLCAWSEGLAGETQYFGPGTRLLVL.

This clone appeared once. The chain uses TRBV6-5 and TRBJ1-2, with D possibly being TRBD1 (5 bases). Germline V gene sequence: CDR1 MNHEY, CDR2 SVGAGI. Trimming left V 1 base short and J 4 bases short, with 16 bases between. CDR3 size: 16 residues. The CDR3, as DNA: TGTGCCAGCAGTTACTTCTCGGGGGGGAAGGGCTATGGCTACACCTTC. Its translation: CASSYFSGGKGYGYTF.

The chain recombines TRBV7-8 with TRBJ2-7; 7 bases match TRBD1. The CDR3 loop spans 14 amino acids. Germline V gene sequence: CDR1 SGHVS, CDR2 FQNEAQ. V was clipped by 7 bases and J by 2 bases; unmatched bases: 8. The CDR3 is CASTPGTGAYEQYF. CDR3 coding DNA: TGTGCCAGCACCCCGGGAACAGGGGCCTACGAGCAGTACTTC.

The CDR3 reads CASSQQGNEQFF. CDR3 bases: TGTGCCAGCAGCCAACAGGGTAATGAGCAGTTCTTC. The chain recombines TRBV11-3 with TRBJ2-1; TRBD1 is a possible D gene (6 bases). Per germline, CDR1 SGHNT and CDR2 YENEEA. V was pared by 5 bases and J by 7 bases, with 9 bases between. This CDR3 comprises 12 residues.

The chain joins TRBV4-1 to TRBJ2-1; D may be TRBD2 (5 bases). The CDR3 extends over 13 amino acids. From germline, CDR1 is MGHRA and CDR2 YSYEKL. The ends were cut back, 2 bases at V and 9 bases at J, with 11 bases in the middle. CDR3 bases: TGCGCCAGCAGCCAAAGAGGGTTAACTGAGCAGTTCTTC. Protein: CASSQRGLTEQFF.

This clone was seen more than once but under ten times. This chain uses TRBV2 with TRBJ2-7; 10 bases are a match to TRBD1. V lost 6 bases, J lost 4 bases, and 3 bases stayed unmatched. Germline V CDR1 and CDR2: SNHLY, FYNNEI. This CDR3 region has 13 residues. CDR3 sequence reads: CASRDRGEYEQYF. The CDR3 DNA reads as TGTGCCAGCAGGGACAGGGGGGAGTACGAGCAGTACTTC.

CDR3 nucleotide sequence: TGTGCCAGCAGTCGCGGGATTTACACAGATACGCAGTATTTT. This translates into CASSRGIYTDTQYF. The V call is TRBV6-5, the J call TRBJ2-3; D is possibly TRBD2 (6 bases). Trimming cost V 5 bases and J 2 bases, with 11 bases left between them. The CDR3 runs 14 residues. Germline CDR1 reads MNHEY; CDR2 reads SVGAGI.

The chain uses TRBV18 and TRBJ2-5; tentative D call: TRBD2 (5 bases). The CDR3 consists of 13 residues. Germline-derived CDR1 and CDR2 are KGHSH and LQKENI. V lost 8 bases and J 1 base, leaving 11 bases between the germline ends. DNA for the CDR3: TGTGCCAGCCTCCGAAGCGGCCAAGAGACCCAGTACTTC. It is translated as CASLRSGQETQYF. The variable domain in full, with the rest retrieved from reference TRBV18 and TRBJ2-5, is NAGVMQNPRHLVRRRGQEARLRCSPMKGHSHVYWYRQLPEEGLKFMVYLQKENIIDESGMPKERFSAEFPKEGPSILRIQQVVRGDSAAYFCASLRSGQETQYFGPGTRLLVL.

The rearrangement links TRBV19 to TRBJ2-3; no firm D call. The CDR3 length is 11 residues. Trimming shortened V by 4 bases and J by 3 bases, and 2 bases separated the two germline ends. Looked up from germline, CDR1 is LNHDA and CDR2 is SQIVND (reference sequence). As DNA, the CDR3 is TGTGCCAGTAGTACAACAGATACGCAGTATTTT. It yields the protein CASSTTDTQYF.

The V call is TRBV27, the J call TRBJ2-2; 7 bases are shared with TRBD2. The V gene end was trimmed by 0 bases and the J gene end by 0 bases; junction bases not matched to a gene: 4. Germline V CDR1 and CDR2: MNHEY, SMNVEV (reference sequence). This CDR3 is built from 17 residues. The CDR3, as DNA: TGTGCCAGCAGTTTATCTTTCGGGACTACGAACACCGGGGAGCTGTTTTTT. Protein product: CASSLSFGTTNTGELFF.

This clone was observed a single time. CDR3 nucleotide sequence: TGTGCCATCAGTGAAGGGACAGGGGGCACTAACTATGGCTACACCTTC. Encoded protein: CAISEGTGGTNYGYTF. The chain recombines TRBV10-3 with TRBJ1-2; TRBD1 matches 12 bases. This CDR3 is 16 amino acids long. CDR1 and CDR2 (germline): ENHRY, SYGVKD. V was pared by 3 bases and J by 0 bases, with 2 bases of the junction left unmatched.

A single count supports this clone. The J gene is TRBJ1-3, the V gene TRBV3-1 (or the pseudogene TRBV3-2), with TRBD1 matching over 8 bases. The CDR3 sequence is 15 residues long. Germline CDR1 and CDR2: LGHDT and YNNKEL (reference sequence). The junction had 1 base not matched to a gene; V was cut back by 2 bases and J by 1 base. CDR3 sequence reads: CASSQNRGSGNTIYF. Here the CDR3 DNA reads TGTGCCAGCAGCCAAAACAGGGGGTCTGGAAACACCATATATTTT.

The chain couples TRBV2 to TRBJ2-1; D not certain. V lost 4 bases and J lost 7, with 14 bases in between. Germline CDR1 is SNHLY and CDR2 is FYNNEI. The CDR3 runs 14 residues. The CDR3 is CASSALGVENEQFF. DNA of the CDR3: TGTGCCAGCAGTGCTCTCGGAGTTGAAAATGAGCAGTTCTTC.

DNA of the CDR3: TGCGCCAGCACCCCAGGAGGGAACACTGAAGCTTTCTTT. Translation: CASTPGGNTEAFF. The rearrangement joins TRBV10-1 to TRBJ1-1; D gene ambiguous. The CDR3 has 13 amino acids. Deletions cut 7 bases from V and 1 base from J, with 10 bases between. CDR1 is WNHNN and CDR2 is SYGVQD in the germline V gene (reference sequence).

The CDR3 nucleotides read TGTGCCAGCAGCGGGGACAGCAATGAAAAACTGTTTTTT. Its translation is CASSGDSNEKLFF. This chain links TRBV5-5 with TRBJ1-4; 7 bases map to TRBD1. Germline trimming cut 4 bases from V and 5 bases from J; bases unmatched to any gene: 2. The germline CDR1 and CDR2 sequences are SGHKS and YYEKEE (reference sequence). This CDR3 contains 13 residues.

This chain joins TRBV6-5 and TRBJ2-1; 14 bases are a match to TRBD2. With V trimmed by 6 bases and J by 7 bases, 5 bases remained unmatched. The V gene's germline CDR1 is MNHEY and CDR2 SVGAGI. The CDR3 extends over 15 amino acids. The CDR3 loop is CASRQGTSGSNEQFF. The CDR3 nucleotides read TGTGCCAGCAGACAGGGGACTAGCGGGAGTAATGAGCAGTTCTTC.

This chain uses TRBV3-1 (or the pseudogene TRBV3-2) with TRBJ2-3, with 12 bases identical to TRBD2. V lost 1 base to trimming and J lost 0 bases; unmatched junction nucleotides: 8. Germline V gene sequence: CDR1 LGHDT, CDR2 YNNKEL (reference sequence). This CDR3 spans 19 amino acids. CDR3 in amino acids: CASSQGLAGVQPSTDTQYF. CDR3 nucleotides: TGTGCCAGCAGCCAAGGACTAGCGGGAGTCCAACCTAGCACAGATACGCAGTATTTT.

The chain uses TRBV18 and TRBJ1-3; 8 nucleotides align to TRBD1. V lost 5 bases, J lost 0 bases, and 6 bases stayed unmatched. Looked up from germline, CDR1 is KGHSH and CDR2 is LQKENI. The length of the CDR3 is 16 residues. The CDR3 is CASSAAGTGSGNTIYF. The CDR3 nucleotides are TGTGCCAGCTCAGCCGCCGGGACAGGCTCTGGAAACACCATATATTTT. The entire variable domain, with the rest obtained from reference TRBV18 and TRBJ1-3, is as follows: NAGVMQNPRHLVRRRGQEARLRCSPMKGHSHVYWYRQLPEEGLKFMVYLQKENIIDESGMPKERFSAEFPKEGPSILRIQQVVRGDSAAYFCASSAAGTGSGNTIYFGEGSWLTVV.

For this clone: The sample has other DNA sequences that encode this CDR3 too. This sequence joins TRBV4-1 and TRBJ1-5; D remains ambiguous. Looked up from germline, CDR1 is MGHRA and CDR2 is YSYEKL. The length of the CDR3 is 15 residues. The V gene lost 0 bases and the J gene lost 0 bases, with 6 bases spanning the gap. The CDR3 loop is CASSQERYSNQPQHF. The CDR3 nucleotides read TGCGCCAGCAGCCAAGAACGCTATAGCAATCAGCCCCAGCATTTT.

CDR3 residues: CASSLDRGLNYGYTF. The CDR3 DNA reads as TGTGCCAGTAGTCTGGACAGGGGACTAAACTATGGCTACACCTTC. V usage is TRBV19 and J usage is TRBJ1-2, with 9 positions matching TRBD1. This CDR3 region has 15 residues. The V gene's germline CDR1 is LNHDA and CDR2 SQIVND (reference sequence). Trimming cost V 5 bases and J 2 bases; bases outside gene matches: 6.

The J gene is TRBJ2-7, the V gene TRBV7-9; TRBD1 might be the D (7 bases). V dropped 4 bases and J dropped 2 bases, with 15 bases sitting between them. Germline CDR1 SEHNR, CDR2 FQNEAQ (reference sequence). This CDR3 comprises 15 residues. The CDR3: CASSSTGEATYEQYF. As DNA, the CDR3 is TGTGCCAGCAGCTCCACAGGGGAGGCTACCTACGAGCAGTACTTC.

V usage is TRBV27 and J usage is TRBJ1-1; 7 nucleotides match TRBD1. Trimming cost V 7 bases and J 4 bases; bases outside gene matches: 6. The CDR3 consists of 13 residues. Per the germline V gene, CDR1 is MNHEY and CDR2 is SMNVEV (reference sequence). CDR3 residues: CASTRGGLTEAFF. As DNA, the CDR3 is TGTGCCAGCACCCGAGGGGGCCTCACTGAAGCTTTCTTT.

The chain carries TRBV7-8 and TRBJ1-2; TRBD1 aligns across 10 bases. Per the germline V gene, CDR1 is SGHVS and CDR2 is FQNEAQ. There are 16 residues in the CDR3. With V trimmed by 1 base and J by 3 bases, 5 bases remained unmatched. CDR3 sequence (DNA): TGTGCCAGCAGCTTAGTTGACAGGGGGCCACACTATGGCTACACCTTC. Its protein is CASSLVDRGPHYGYTF.